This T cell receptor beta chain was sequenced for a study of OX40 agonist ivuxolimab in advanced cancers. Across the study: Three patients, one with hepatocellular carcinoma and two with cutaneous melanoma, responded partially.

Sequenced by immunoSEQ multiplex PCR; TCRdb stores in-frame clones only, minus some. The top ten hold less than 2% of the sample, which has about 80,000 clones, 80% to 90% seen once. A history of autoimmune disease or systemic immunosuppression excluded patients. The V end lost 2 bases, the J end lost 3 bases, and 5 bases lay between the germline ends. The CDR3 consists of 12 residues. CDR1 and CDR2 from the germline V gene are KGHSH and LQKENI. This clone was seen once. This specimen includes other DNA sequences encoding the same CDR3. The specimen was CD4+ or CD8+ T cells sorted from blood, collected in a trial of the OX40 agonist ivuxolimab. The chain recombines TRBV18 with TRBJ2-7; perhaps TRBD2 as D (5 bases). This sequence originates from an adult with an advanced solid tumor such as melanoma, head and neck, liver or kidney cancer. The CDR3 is CASSPGSYEQYF. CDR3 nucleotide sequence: TGTGCCAGCTCACCAGGGAGCTACGAGCAGTACTTC.